The entry below describes one TCR beta chain. Extracted RNA was reverse transcribed, and the resulting cDNA served as sequencing template. Sequenced by immunoSEQ multiplex PCR; TCRdb stores in-frame clones only, minus some. The table records around 19,000 clones, over 50% of them present only once. The source of the sample is a study of CD8+ T cells in alopecia areata. Treatment in this sample: oral pan-JAK inhibitor, 5-10 mg twice daily. Lesional scalp punch biopsies and peripheral blood were collected from alopecia areata patients. Germline CDR1 reads MGHRA; CDR2 reads YSYEKL. V dropped 3 bases and J dropped 3 bases, with 11 bases sitting between them. The CDR3 is 14 residues long.

The chain has TRBV4-1 and TRBJ1-2; no clear D. The sample in question was skin, obtained at week 4, from a patient treated with tofacitinib. The sequence was obtained from a human donor with alopecia areata. For the CDR3, the DNA is TGCGCCAGCAGCCAGCCTGAGGGTTACTATGGCTACACCTTC. Translation: CASSQPEGYYGYTF.